The 14 T cell receptor beta chains in this list originate from one sample, sequenced in a study of cytomegalovirus exposure and HLA in healthy donors. This PCR relied on a set of 60 Vbeta primers and 13 Jbeta primers. The method was immunoSEQ multiplex PCR; TCRdb's version includes in-frame clones alone and lacks a portion of them. Of tens of thousands of clones in the sample, about three quarters were seen once. Sequenced: PBMCs. Receptors were obtained from a male donor in good health and CMV-seropositive.

The chain uses TRBV19 and TRBJ2-1; D is perhaps TRBD1 (5 bases). Germline lookup yields CDR1 LNHDA and CDR2 SQIVND (reference sequence). V shed 5 bases and J shed 2 bases, with 16 bases lying between them. CDR3 length equals 16 residues. In DNA form, the CDR3 reads TGTGCCAGTAGTGCCAGGGTTGGCTCGGCCTACAATGAGCAGTTCTTC. Amino acids: CASSARVGSAYNEQFF.

The chain joins TRBV5-6 to TRBJ2-2; D is perhaps TRBD2 (5 bases). This CDR3 region has 13 residues. CDR1 is SGHDT, CDR2 YYEEEE, per germline. V lost 7 bases and J 4 bases, leaving 11 bases between the germline ends. As DNA, the CDR3 is TGTGCCAGCGAGGGAGAAGGCACCGGGGAGCTGTTTTTT. Encoded protein: CASEGEGTGELFF.

The rearrangement joins TRBV19 to TRBJ2-7, with 7 bases fitting TRBD1. The junction had 12 bases not matched to a gene; V was cut back by 6 bases and J by 4 bases. The CDR3 covers 15 residues. Germline V gene data show CDR1 as LNHDA and CDR2 as SQIVND (reference sequence). In DNA form, the CDR3 reads TGTGCCAGTAGCCCCCCGGGACAGAGGTTTTACGAGCAGTACTTC. Amino acid sequence: CASSPPGQRFYEQYF.

The chain links TRBV19 to TRBJ2-1; D gene uncertain. The CDR3 is 12 residues long. Per germline, CDR1 LNHDA and CDR2 SQIVND (reference sequence). V lost 0 bases and J lost 5, with 2 bases in between. Here the CDR3 DNA reads TGTGCCAGTAGTATAGATAACAATGAGCAGTTCTTC. This encodes CASSIDNNEQFF.

The V and J genes are TRBV28 and TRBJ2-7; 9 bases agree with TRBD1. Germline values: CDR1 MDHEN, CDR2 SYDVKM. The V segment lost 5 bases and the J segment 0 bases; nucleotides outside the gene matches: 5. The CDR3 length is 15 residues. The CDR3 bases are TGTGCCAGCAGTGAAGGGGACAGGGTCTCCTACGAGCAGTACTTC. Translated: CASSEGDRVSYEQYF.

In the case of this clone: Distinct nucleotide sequences in the sample also encode this CDR3. V is TRBV6-1 and J is TRBJ2-1; tentatively, D is TRBD1 (6 bases). With 1 base removed from V and 1 base from J, the gap between germline ends came to 8 bases. This CDR3 has 15 residues. Per the germline V gene, CDR1 is MNHNS and CDR2 is SASEGT. The CDR3 DNA reads as TGTGCCAGCAGTGAAGGGGGGCGTTCCTACAATGAGCAGTTCTTC. This gives the protein CASSEGGRSYNEQFF.

This sequence joins TRBV2 and TRBJ2-3; 11 positions agree with TRBD2. V gave up 7 bases and J gave up 6 bases; unmatched junction bases: 12. The CDR3 sequence is 16 residues long. The germline V gene has CDR1 SNHLY and CDR2 FYNNEI. CDR3 region: CASKLIPSGGMDTQYF. As DNA, the CDR3 is TGTGCCAGCAAACTAATACCTAGCGGGGGGATGGATACGCAGTATTTT.

The chain recombines TRBV6-4 with TRBJ2-5; TRBD2 matches at 10 bases. In germline, CDR1 is MRHNA, CDR2 SNTAGT. The V segment lost 3 bases and the J segment 5 bases; nucleotides outside the gene matches: 6. The CDR3 runs 15 residues. The CDR3 sequence is CASSDSSGGWETQYF. DNA of the CDR3: TGTGCCAGCAGTGATTCTAGCGGGGGATGGGAGACCCAGTACTTC.

The chain links TRBV4-2 to TRBJ2-7, with 9 bases matching TRBD2. Germline V gives CDR1 LGHNA, CDR2 YNFKEQ. The ends lost 10 bases at V and 6 bases at J; junction bases unmatched: 19. The length of the CDR3 is 16 residues. The CDR3 sequence is CATGEEAGGPRAEQYF. CDR3 in DNA: TGTGCCACCGGCGAAGAGGCGGGAGGGCCTAGAGCCGAGCAGTACTTC.

The chain has TRBV19 and TRBJ2-1; 9 nucleotides agree with TRBD2. J lost 6 bases, V lost 6 bases, and 12 bases had no gene match. This CDR3 has 16 residues. Per the germline V gene, CDR1 is LNHDA and CDR2 is SQIVND (reference sequence). In DNA form, the CDR3 reads TGTGCCAGTAGGCCCTTGGGTAGCGGGGGTACCAATGAGCAGTTCTTC. Its protein is CASRPLGSGGTNEQFF. The full variable domain, completed using reference TRBV19 and TRBJ2-1, is DGGITQSPKYLFRKEGQNVTLSCEQNLNHDAMYWYRQDPGQGLRLIYYSQIVNDFQKGDIAEGYSVSREKKESFPLTVTSAQKNPTAFYLCASRPLGSGGTNEQFFGPGTRLTVL.

This clone was recorded once. The V and J genes are TRBV29-1 and TRBJ2-2, with D maybe TRBD2 (7 bases). The V end was cut by 0 bases, the J end by 3 bases, with 14 bases between. Germline-derived CDR1 and CDR2 are SQVTM and ANQGSEA. This CDR3 is built from 16 residues. Here the CDR3 DNA reads TGCAGCGTTGAAGATCGGGCGGGGGCCTACACCGGGGAGCTGTTTTTT. Translated, it gives CSVEDRAGAYTGELFF.

The rearrangement joins TRBV15 to TRBJ2-3, with D hard to call. V dropped 1 base and J dropped 1 base, with 12 bases sitting between them. From germline, CDR1 is LNHNV and CDR2 YYDKDF (reference sequence). CDR3 length: 16 amino acids. CDR3 coding DNA: TGTGCCACCAGCAGAGGCGGCCCCGGTGGCACAGATACGCAGTATTTT. As protein: CATSRGGPGGTDTQYF.

The chain couples TRBV5-6 to TRBJ1-1; the D gene is possibly TRBD1 (5 bases). Trimming cost V 0 bases and J 4 bases, with 16 bases left between them. CDR1 SGHDT and CDR2 YYEEEE come from the germline V gene. The CDR3 spans 16 residues. The CDR3 sequence is CASSLDGGGWGTEAFF. The CDR3 nucleotides read TGTGCCAGCAGCTTGGATGGGGGGGGTTGGGGCACTGAAGCTTTCTTT. The full variable domain, completed using reference TRBV5-6 and TRBJ1-1, is DAGVTQSPTHLIKTRGQQVTLRCSPKSGHDTVSWYQQALGQGPQFIFQYYEEEERQRGNFPDRFSGHQFPNYSSELNVNALLLGDSALYLCASSLDGGGWGTEAFFGQGTRLTVV.

The sample holds a few counts of this clone. The chain uses TRBV10-2 and TRBJ2-1, with 11 bases that match TRBD2. Germline V gene data show CDR1 as WSHSY and CDR2 as SAAADI. This CDR3 is built from 13 residues. The ends lost 6 bases at V and 8 bases at J; junction bases unmatched: 3. The CDR3 nucleotides are TGCGCCAGCAGGACTAGCGGGGTGGATGAGCAGTTCTTC. Translation gives CASRTSGVDEQFF.